This T cell receptor beta chain was identified in a study of neurological immune-mediated disorders (dated by TCRdb to about 2019). General notes on the study: Among the approximately 34 multiple sclerosis patients, relapsing-remitting MS accounted for some 30 and secondary progressive MS accounted for 3. Peripheral blood TCR-beta repertoires from patients with HTLV-I-associated myelopathy (HAM/TSP), patients with multiple sclerosis, and healthy controls were compared in the study using UMI-based sequencing. The approximately 98 TCR-beta libraries included longitudinal samples, technical triplicates and paired sorted CD4+ and CD8+ T-cell subsets alongside PBMC samples. The cohort included some 70 subjects: approximately 15 with HAM/TSP, around 35 with multiple sclerosis, and some 20 healthy controls. Study-level results and caveats: Expanded clones from different subjects shared no identical CDR3 amino acid sequences, which suggests that TCR-beta repertoires were private in all groups. TCR clonal expansion was highest in HAM/TSP patients and lowest in MS patients, with MS patients falling below even healthy controls. The MS cluster showed no association with clinical or MRI features, and the authors stated that larger cohorts are needed. In phylogenetic analysis, the repertoires of 18 of 34 MS patients grouped into a cluster of related CDR3 sequences, which suggests a possible signature at the repertoire level.

For unsorted PBMC libraries, 2 million PBMCs were used after storage in RNAlater at -80 degrees C until RNA extraction. The multiple sclerosis patients were enrolled in a US clinical protocol that used magnetic resonance imaging to evaluate disease progression. Peripheral blood was subjected to Ficoll-Hypaque density gradient centrifugation to isolate PBMCs, which were then cryopreserved in liquid nitrogen. Many counts were recorded for this clonotype. It lacks a known antigen. Base qualities are not at hand, and no much larger clone is one base apart. The CDR3 sequence holds 12 residues, the cysteine and phenylalanine included. The only DNA kept is the CDR3, 36 bases in frame from the first base. The germline V gene supplies CDR1 SNHLY and CDR2 FYNNEI. Trimming takes 7 bases off V and 7 bases off J; junction bases not matched to a gene: 3. cDNA was synthesized by template-switch 5'RACE using a primer with a 10-nucleotide random unique molecular identifier that tagged each TCR transcript. Each sequencing run produced over 190 million TCR-beta sequences covering 15-18 subjects. Total RNA was extracted with the RNeasy kit. The KAPA Real-time Library Amplification kit was used to amplify TCR-beta VDJ regions with primers targeting the TCR constant region and the 5'RACE anchor. Sample indexes and Illumina adaptors were added in a first PCR, after which library yield was increased in a second PCR. The roughly 650 bp TCR product was size-selected on a 2% E-gel SizeSelection system after Ampure bead purification. Before pooling, library quality was checked on a Bioanalyzer, concentration was measured with Qubit, and libraries were quantified with the Kapa Library Quantification kit. An Illumina HiSeq 2500 sequenced the libraries paired-end 2 x 150 bp. To increase sequence diversity, roughly 24-32% phiX was spiked into each library pool. In the source study's methods: Quality-filtered reads were processed with the UMI-based MiGEC pipeline, which removed over 75% of raw TCR sequences during error correction. IMGT germline references were used for alignment of VDJ genes, and clonotypes were defined by a unique CDR3 amino acid sequence together with V-J genes. VDJtools evaluated clonal expansion, Shannon diversity and CDR3 relatedness (CalcPairwiseDistances, ClusterSamples); CLCbio workbench built phylogenetic trees. A clone was classed as expanded if it had 8 or more unique UMIs, a cutoff based on coefficient-of-variation modelling across technical triplicates. TCRdb trimmed public reads at Q25 via fastp, called clones via MiXCR and kept in-frame beta chains. Records with the same CDR3 protein are collapsed into one entry carrying the most frequent genes and DNA. TCRdb's processing, not the authors', yielded these V and J calls. The sample table shows tens of thousands of distinct CDR3 sequences, and around 5.5% are seen once. In total, the top ten clones hold about 8% of the sample.

The rearrangement joined TRBV2 to TRBJ1-1; 10 central bases correspond to TRBD1. The specimen was PBMCs. This clonotype was sampled from a man aged 18 to 35 with multiple sclerosis. At the DNA level, the sequence is TGTGCCAGCATCCGGGACAGGGGTGAAGCTTTCTTT. It codes for CASIRDRGEAFF. This CDR3, with the reference TRBV2 and TRBJ1-1 proteins standing in past its ends, gives the full variable domain EPEVTQTPSHQVTQMGQEVILRCVPISNHLYFYWYRQILGQKVEFLVSFYNNEISEKSEIFDDQFSVERPDGSNFTLKIRSTKLEDSAMYFCASIRDRGEAFFGQGTRLTVV.